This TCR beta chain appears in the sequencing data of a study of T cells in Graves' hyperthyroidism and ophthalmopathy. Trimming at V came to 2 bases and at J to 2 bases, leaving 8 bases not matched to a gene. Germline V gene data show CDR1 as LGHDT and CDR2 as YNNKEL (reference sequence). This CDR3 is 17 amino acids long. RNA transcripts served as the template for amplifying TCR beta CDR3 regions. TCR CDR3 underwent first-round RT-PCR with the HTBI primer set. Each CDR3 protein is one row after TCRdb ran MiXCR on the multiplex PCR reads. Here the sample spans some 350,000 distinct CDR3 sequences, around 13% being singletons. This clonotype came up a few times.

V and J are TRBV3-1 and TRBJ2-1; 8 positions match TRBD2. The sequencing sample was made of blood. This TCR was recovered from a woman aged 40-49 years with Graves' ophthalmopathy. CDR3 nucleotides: TGTGCCAGCAGCCAAAATTTGGTTAGCGGGGCCTACAATGAGCAGTTCTTC. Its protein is CASSQNLVSGAYNEQFF.